Described below is a single TCR beta chain sequence and its context. What it recognizes is unknown. Reverse transcription of all isolated RNA meant that expressed TCRB transcripts were sequenced. TCRdb's copy holds only in-frame clones and misses some; the assay was immunoSEQ multiplex PCR. The table has under 550,000 clones, around 10% seen once. Trimming removed 5 bases from V and 8 bases from J; junction bases left unmatched: 5. Germline CDR1 reads SEHNR; CDR2 reads FQNEAQ (reference sequence). The CDR3 contains 13 residues. The data derive from a study of beta chain features in type 1 diabetes. Findings and limits, study-wide: There were fewer insertions and more deletions at the VDJ junctions of type 1 diabetes patients.

This sequence joins TRBV7-9 and TRBJ1-4, with 7 bases matching TRBD1. This TCR was recovered from a woman aged 18 to 35 in good health. Sequenced input: naive CD4+ T cells from blood. As DNA, the CDR3 is TGTGCCAGCAGCATCGGACAGGCGGAAAAACTGTTTTTT. Translated: CASSIGQAEKLFF.